Listed here is a single TCR beta chain. Its antigen is not known. The data originate from a study of OX40 agonist ivuxolimab in advanced cancers. This CDR3 is 13 amino acids long. Trimming took 0 bases from V and 4 from J; bases not matched to a gene: 0. CDR1 is LGHNA and CDR2 is YSLEER in the germline V gene. Libraries were prepared by immunoSEQ multiplex PCR; TCRdb keeps only in-frame clonotypes and omits some of them. This table has 100,000 to 150,000 clones, 92% appearing once. Whole-study results and caveats: Averaging showed that CD8+ T cells had more expanded clones than CD4+ did.

This sequence joins TRBV4-3 and TRBJ2-7, with 7 bases matching TRBD1. This sequence originates from an adult with an advanced solid tumor such as melanoma, head and neck, liver or kidney cancer. The sequencing here drew on CD4+ or CD8+ T cells sorted from blood, taken in a trial of the OX40 agonist ivuxolimab. The CDR3 DNA sequence: TGCGCCAGCAGCCAAGACAGGGGGTACGAGCAGTACTTC. Its protein is CASSQDRGYEQYF.